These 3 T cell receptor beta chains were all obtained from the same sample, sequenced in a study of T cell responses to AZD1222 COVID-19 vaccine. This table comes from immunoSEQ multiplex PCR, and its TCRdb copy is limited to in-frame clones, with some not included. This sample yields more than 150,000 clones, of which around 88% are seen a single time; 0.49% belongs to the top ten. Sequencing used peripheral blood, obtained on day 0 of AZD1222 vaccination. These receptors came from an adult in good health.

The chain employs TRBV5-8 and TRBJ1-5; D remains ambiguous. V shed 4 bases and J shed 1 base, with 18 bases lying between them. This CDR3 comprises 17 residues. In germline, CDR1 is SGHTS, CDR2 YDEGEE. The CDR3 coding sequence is TGTGCCAGCAGCCAAGGGATCACAGCGGGGAGCAATCAGCCCCAGCATTTT. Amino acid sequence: CASSQGITAGSNQPQHF.

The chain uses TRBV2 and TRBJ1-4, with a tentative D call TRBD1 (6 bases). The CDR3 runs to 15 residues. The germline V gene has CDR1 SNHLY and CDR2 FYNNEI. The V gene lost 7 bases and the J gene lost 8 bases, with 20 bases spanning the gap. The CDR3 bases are TGTGCCAGCACCCTCCCCCGTGGGGGCGACGAAAAACTGTTTTTT. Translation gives CASTLPRGGDEKLFF.

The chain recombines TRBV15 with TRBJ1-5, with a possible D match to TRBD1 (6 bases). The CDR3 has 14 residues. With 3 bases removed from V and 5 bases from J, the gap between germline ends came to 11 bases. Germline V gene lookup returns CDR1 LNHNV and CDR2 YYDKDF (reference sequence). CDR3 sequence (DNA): TGTGCCACCAGCAGGAACAGGGCGCATCAGCCCCAGCATTTT. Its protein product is CATSRNRAHQPQHF.